Detailed here is one TCR beta chain. The quantity of DNA used in unsorted PBMC replicate PCRs was roughly 300 ng, corresponding to some 29,000 T cell genomes. The protocol was immunoSEQ multiplex PCR, while the TCRdb copy is restricted to in-frame clones and leaves out a portion. The sample includes around 500,000 clones, more than 75% of them seen just once. This CDR3 has 16 amino acids. CDR1 and CDR2 (germline): SGHTA, FQGNSA. The ends lost 4 bases at V and 4 bases at J; junction bases unmatched: 8. This entry is derived from a study of shared clonotypes between healthy human individuals. This receptor was taken from a middle-aged woman in good health. Some clones in this sample may be carry-over from other donors' samples. This chain uses TRBV7-2 with TRBJ1-3; 9 bases agree with TRBD1. The sequencing input was PBMCs. CDR3 residues: CASSYTGTGLGNTIYF. CDR3 DNA sequence: TGTGCCAGCAGCTACACCGGGACAGGGCTAGGAAACACCATATATTTT.